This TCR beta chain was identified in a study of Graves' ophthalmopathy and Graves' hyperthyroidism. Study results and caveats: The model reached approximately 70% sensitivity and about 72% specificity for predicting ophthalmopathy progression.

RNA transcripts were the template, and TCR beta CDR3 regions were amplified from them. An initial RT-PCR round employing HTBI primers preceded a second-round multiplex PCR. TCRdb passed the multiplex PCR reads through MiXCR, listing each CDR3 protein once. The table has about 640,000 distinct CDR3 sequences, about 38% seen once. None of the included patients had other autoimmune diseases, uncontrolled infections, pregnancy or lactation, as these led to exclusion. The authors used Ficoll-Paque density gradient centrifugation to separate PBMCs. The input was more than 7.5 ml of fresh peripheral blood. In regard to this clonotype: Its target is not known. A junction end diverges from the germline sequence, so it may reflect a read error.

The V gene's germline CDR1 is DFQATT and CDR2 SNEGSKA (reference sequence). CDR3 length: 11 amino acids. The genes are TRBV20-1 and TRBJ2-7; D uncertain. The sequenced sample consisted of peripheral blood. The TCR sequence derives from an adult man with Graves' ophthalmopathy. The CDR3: CSARGDYGQYF. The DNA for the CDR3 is TGCAGTGCTAGAGGGGATTACGGGCAGTACTTC.